The T cell receptor beta chain described here comes from a study of technical replicates of blood from a few donors. Sequencing used immunoSEQ multiplex PCR; TCRdb keeps in-frame clones, though not all of them. The sample holds about 59,000 clones, roughly 93% seen once. Per germline, CDR1 SEHNR and CDR2 FQNEAQ (reference sequence). V trimming: 5 bases; J trimming: 8 bases; junction bases outside the gene matches: 13. This CDR3 has 15 amino acids. The chain couples TRBV7-9 to TRBJ2-7; TRBD1 aligns across 9 bases. The sequenced material came from PBMCs. The TCR was taken from a human donor in good health. Some clones in this sample may be carry-over from other donors' samples. Written as DNA, the CDR3 is TGTGCCAGCAGCCCAGTGGGGGGACAGGGTTACCAGCAGTACTTC. It yields the protein CASSPVGGQGYQQYF.